Below, 25 T cell receptor beta chains from the same sample are listed, as sequenced in a study of blood T cell repertoires in COVID-19. Repertoires were generated with immunoSEQ multiplex PCR, while TCRdb's copy carries only in-frame clones and drops some. The profile shows roughly 180,000 clones, 60% to 85% of them singletons. The material sequenced was peripheral blood. The receptors shown here come from a man in his sixties with active or convalescent COVID-19.

V is TRBV9 and J is TRBJ1-3; unclear D gene. V was shortened by 3 bases and J by 2 bases, with 15 bases between the two germline ends. Germline V CDR1 and CDR2: SGDLS, YYNGEE. The CDR3 runs to 16 residues. In DNA form, the CDR3 reads TGTGCCAGCAGCGCCCCCCCCAGGCAGACTGGAAACACCATATATTTT. Residues: CASSAPPRQTGNTIYF.

This clone was counted many times. The chain joins TRBV6-2 or TRBV6-3 to TRBJ1-5; no firm D call. The CDR3 sequence is 14 residues long. V was trimmed by 5 bases and J by 2 bases, leaving 10 bases between them. Looked up from germline, CDR1 is MNHEY and CDR2 is SVGEGT. The chain's CDR3 is CASSKTQGNQPQHF. The CDR3 DNA reads TGTGCCAGCAGTAAGACCCAGGGCAATCAGCCCCAGCATTTT.

The gene calls are TRBV7-8 and TRBJ2-1; 10 positions agree with TRBD2. This CDR3 has 19 amino acids. Trimming at V came to 1 base and at J to 6 bases, leaving 15 bases not matched to a gene. The germline gives CDR1 SGHVS, CDR2 FQNEAQ. CDR3 loop: CASSLVLLAGREDSNEQFF. Written as DNA, the CDR3 is TGTGCCAGCAGCTTAGTGTTACTAGCGGGGAGGGAAGATAGCAATGAGCAGTTCTTC.

The chain combines TRBV19 with TRBJ1-6; possibly TRBD1 for D (5 bases). V was cut by 6 bases and J by 7 bases, with 16 bases left in between. CDR1 is LNHDA and CDR2 is SQIVND in the germline V gene (reference sequence). The CDR3 is made up of 15 amino acids. The CDR3 coding sequence is TGTGCCAGTAGCCCGCCCGTGGGGCTGAATTCACCCCTCCACTTT. The encoded protein is CASSPPVGLNSPLHF.

J is TRBJ2-7 and V is TRBV19, with D possibly TRBD2 on 5 matching bases. The V end was cut by 3 bases, the J end by 1 base, with 7 bases between. This CDR3 contains 13 residues. Per the germline V gene, CDR1 is LNHDA and CDR2 is SQIVND (reference sequence). CDR3 sequence: CASSIGESYEQYF. The CDR3, as DNA: TGTGCCAGTAGTATCGGGGAGTCCTACGAGCAGTACTTC.

The chain links TRBV18 to TRBJ1-3; D ambiguous. V shed 3 bases and J shed 4 bases, with 10 bases lying between them. CDR1 and CDR2 from the germline V gene are KGHSH and LQKENI. The CDR3 is made up of 14 amino acids. CDR3 amino acids: CASSPIGRGNTIYF. The CDR3 DNA follows: TGTGCCAGCTCACCCATAGGGAGAGGAAACACCATATATTTT.

This chain uses TRBV4-1 with TRBJ2-1; D remains unclear. The germline CDR1 and CDR2 sequences are MGHRA and YSYEKL. Trimming removed 1 base from V and 9 bases from J, with 10 bases in between. This CDR3 is built from 13 residues. DNA of the CDR3: TGCGCCAGCAGCCAAGTTTTCTCCGGTGAGCAGTTCTTC. Translating it yields CASSQVFSGEQFF.

The chain joins TRBV5-6 to TRBJ2-3; maybe TRBD1 (5 bases). V was cut by 4 bases and J by 9 bases, with 15 bases left in between. The CDR3 totals 13 residues. The germline V gene has CDR1 SGHDT and CDR2 YYEEEE. The CDR3 region is CASSTGPLGTQYF. CDR3 bases: TGTGCCAGCAGCACAGGACCGCTGGGGACGCAGTATTTT.

The V gene is TRBV18, the J gene TRBJ2-5; 8 nucleotides align to TRBD1. The germline V gene has CDR1 KGHSH and CDR2 LQKENI. CDR3 length: 15 amino acids. With V trimmed by 6 bases and J by 1 base, 7 bases remained unmatched. The CDR3 protein is CASSPGQGRQETQYF. CDR3 DNA: TGTGCCAGCTCCCCAGGACAGGGCCGCCAAGAGACCCAGTACTTC.

The chain has TRBV28 and TRBJ1-5; 7 bases line up with TRBD1. Germline CDR1 and CDR2: MDHEN and SYDVKM. The CDR3 runs to 15 residues. V gave up 6 bases and J gave up 4 bases; unmatched junction bases: 9. The CDR3 nucleotides are TGTGCCAGCAGCTACCGGGACAGCCGTAATCAGCCCCAGCATTTT. Translation gives CASSYRDSRNQPQHF. The full variable domain, completed using reference TRBV28 and TRBJ1-5, is DVKVTQSSRYLVKRTGEKVFLECVQDMDHENMFWYRQDPGLGLRLIYFSYDVKMKEKGDIPEGYSVSREKKERFSLILESASTNQTSMYLCASSYRDSRNQPQHFGDGTRLSIL.

This rearrangement joins TRBV7-9 to TRBJ1-1; the D is unclear. Germline V gene data show CDR1 as SEHNR and CDR2 as FQNEAQ (reference sequence). The CDR3 runs to 15 residues. The ends were cut back, 2 bases at V and 0 bases at J, with 10 bases in the middle. CDR3 bases: TGTGCCAGCAGCTTATGGAGCAGTGTGAACACTGAAGCTTTCTTT. Its translation is CASSLWSSVNTEAFF.

V and J are TRBV10-3 and TRBJ2-7, with D unclear. The length of the CDR3 is 13 residues. V lost 2 bases, J lost 7 bases, and 12 bases lay in between. The germline V gene has CDR1 ENHRY and CDR2 SYGVKD. The CDR3, as DNA: TGTGCCATCAGTGAGGGCACCGTGAGGGAGCAGTACTTC. Protein: CAISEGTVREQYF.

This clone occurred a few times. V usage is TRBV14 and J usage is TRBJ2-1, with a tentative D call TRBD1 (6 bases). In germline, CDR1 is SGHDN, CDR2 FVKESK. This CDR3 is built from 13 residues. V was shortened by 0 bases and J by 8 bases, with 8 bases between the two germline ends. DNA for the CDR3: TGTGCCAGCAGCCAAGATACAGGGTATGAGCAGTTCTTC. This sequence encodes CASSQDTGYEQFF.

The gene calls are TRBV7-3 and TRBJ2-3; 7 bases match TRBD2. There are 12 residues in the CDR3. CDR1 and CDR2 (germline): SGHTA, FQGTGA. The junction had 2 bases not matched to a gene; V was cut back by 5 bases and J by 6 bases. The CDR3 coding sequence is TGTGCCAGCAGCCGGGGGGAGGATACGCAGTATTTT. Its translation is CASSRGEDTQYF.

The genes are TRBV18 and TRBJ2-7; D unresolved. This CDR3 region has 12 residues. V was pared by 4 bases and J by 6 bases, with 10 bases between. Germline V gene sequence: CDR1 KGHSH, CDR2 LQKENI. The CDR3, as DNA: TGTGCCAGCTCACTAAGAGCGCTCGAGCAGTACTTC. It encodes CASSLRALEQYF.

This sequence joins TRBV13 and TRBJ2-1; the match to TRBD2 covers 13 bases. Germline-derived CDR1 and CDR2 are PRHDT and FYEKMQ (reference sequence). V was clipped by 5 bases and J by 4 bases; unmatched bases: 2. The CDR3 consists of 15 residues. The CDR3 region is CASSALAGGYNEQFF. CDR3 DNA: TGTGCCAGCAGCGCACTAGCGGGAGGGTACAATGAGCAGTTCTTC. Variable domain in full (rest from reference TRBV13 and TRBJ2-1): AAGVIQSPRHLIKEKRETATLKCYPIPRHDTVYWYQQGPGQDPQFLISFYEKMQSDKGSIPDRFSAQQFSDYHSELNMSSLELGDSALYFCASSALAGGYNEQFFGPGTRLTVL.

The chain links TRBV29-1 to TRBJ2-7; 9 nucleotides line up with TRBD2. CDR1 is SQVTM and CDR2 is ANQGSEA in the germline V gene. The J segment lost 5 bases and the V segment lost 7 bases, leaving 12 bases of the junction unmatched. This CDR3 is built from 14 residues. The DNA for the CDR3 is TGCAGCGGGAAAAGGCGGGAGGGCCAGAACGAGCAGTACTTC. Translation gives CSGKRREGQNEQYF.

This chain links TRBV19 with TRBJ2-6, with a tentative D call TRBD2 (7 bases). From germline, CDR1 is LNHDA and CDR2 SQIVND (reference sequence). CDR3 length: 21 residues. Trimming pared 3 bases from V and 2 bases from J, leaving 26 bases between. The CDR3 is CASSIRSRGGSTPPGANVLTF. CDR3 nucleotides: TGTGCCAGTAGTATCAGGTCAAGGGGGGGTTCCACCCCCCCTGGGGCCAACGTCCTGACTTTC.

The rearrangement joins TRBV6-5 to TRBJ1-1; TRBD1 matches 8 bases. The CDR3 is 16 residues long. J lost 0 bases, V lost 4 bases, and 7 bases had no gene match. Germline CDR1 and CDR2: MNHEY and SVGAGI. The DNA of the CDR3 is TGTGCCAGCAGTTTAGACAGGGGCCCCATGAACACTGAAGCTTTCTTT. Amino acid sequence: CASSLDRGPMNTEAFF.

The chain employs TRBV6-5 and TRBJ1-5, with D possibly TRBD1 on 5 matching bases. The CDR3 has 13 residues. V gave up 8 bases and J gave up 6 bases, with 14 bases separating them. Looked up from germline, CDR1 is MNHEY and CDR2 is SVGAGI. The chain's CDR3 is CASLITGAQPQHF. In DNA form, the CDR3 reads TGTGCCAGCTTGATAACAGGAGCTCAGCCCCAGCATTTT.

V is TRBV29-1 and J is TRBJ2-7; no reliable D call. The CDR3 sequence is 12 residues long. The germline V and J ends were trimmed by 3 bases and 0 bases, with 6 bases remaining between them. Germline V CDR1 and CDR2: SQVTM, ANQGSEA. The CDR3 DNA reads as TGCAGCGTTGAGGCGGACTCCTACGAGCAGTACTTC. Translation: CSVEADSYEQYF.

The J gene is TRBJ2-1, the V gene TRBV7-2; D gene unclear. Germline CDR1 reads SGHTA; CDR2 reads FQGNSA. The CDR3 covers 13 residues. Trimming removed 4 bases at V and 8 bases at J, with 12 bases between. The CDR3 DNA follows: TGTGCCAGCAGCTCTATGGTGGGCTATGAGCAGTTCTTC. Protein sequence: CASSSMVGYEQFF.

This rearrangement joins TRBV28 to TRBJ2-3; a possible D gene is TRBD1 (6 bases). CDR1 and CDR2 from the germline V gene are MDHEN and SYDVKM. V gave up 7 bases and J gave up 0 bases, with 14 bases separating them. The CDR3 is 15 residues long. CDR3 in DNA: TGTGCCAGCATTTCGACAGGCTTAAGCACAGATACGCAGTATTTT. Its protein is CASISTGLSTDTQYF.

The chain uses TRBV19 and TRBJ2-1; 12 nucleotides agree with TRBD2. The germline V gene has CDR1 LNHDA and CDR2 SQIVND (reference sequence). J lost 4 bases, V lost 5 bases, and 3 bases had no gene match. The CDR3 is made up of 15 amino acids. As DNA, the CDR3 is TGTGCCAGTAGTCGGACTAGCGGGAAATACAATGAGCAGTTCTTC. Its protein is CASSRTSGKYNEQFF.

The chain's CDR3 is CASSPLQDAYGYTF. The CDR3 nucleotides read TGTGCCAGCTCACCCCTACAGGACGCCTATGGCTACACCTTC. This sequence joins TRBV18 and TRBJ1-2; possibly TRBD1 for D (5 bases). The CDR3 has 14 amino acids. V was shortened by 3 bases and J by 4 bases, with 12 bases between the two germline ends. CDR1 is KGHSH and CDR2 is LQKENI in the germline V gene.